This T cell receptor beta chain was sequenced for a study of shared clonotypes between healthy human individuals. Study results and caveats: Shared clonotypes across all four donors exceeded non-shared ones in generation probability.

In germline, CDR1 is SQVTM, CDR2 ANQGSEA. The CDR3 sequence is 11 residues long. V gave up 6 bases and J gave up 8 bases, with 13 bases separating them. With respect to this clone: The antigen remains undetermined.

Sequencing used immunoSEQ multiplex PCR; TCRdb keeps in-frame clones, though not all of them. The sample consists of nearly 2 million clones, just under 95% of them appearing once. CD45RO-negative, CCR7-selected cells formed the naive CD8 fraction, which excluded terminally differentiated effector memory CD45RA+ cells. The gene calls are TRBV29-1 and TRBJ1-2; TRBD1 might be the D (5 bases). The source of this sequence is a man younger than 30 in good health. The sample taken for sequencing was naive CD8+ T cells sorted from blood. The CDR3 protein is CSVGEGYGYTF. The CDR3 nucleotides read TGCAGCGTGGGGGAAGGGTACGGCTACACCTTC.